This T cell receptor beta chain is drawn from a study of cytomegalovirus exposure and HLA in healthy donors. Whole-study findings and limits: Three of the chains that were CMV-associated were confirmed in vitro to be specific for CMV antigens. Some 150 TCR beta chains were listed as cytomegalovirus-associated.

Separation from the roughly 700-subject first cohort characterized the roughly 130-subject validation cohort, to which the donors belonged. Of note for this clone: Its antigen is not known.

Sequencing was performed with immunoSEQ multiplex PCR; in TCRdb, only in-frame clones are kept and a portion is missing. Of 250,000 or so clones detected, roughly 87% appear once; the ten largest clones hold about 12%. The receptor's source is a man in his late teens or twenties in good health and CMV-seropositive. Sequenced material: PBMCs.

CDR3 DNA: TGTGCCAGCAGTTATTATTATGGACGGGTCGGGGAGCTGTTTTTT. Protein product: CASSYYYGRVGELFF. V gene TRBV6-5 combines with J gene TRBJ2-2; D is unclear. The germline V gene encodes CDR1 MNHEY and CDR2 SVGAGI. The CDR3 is 15 amino acids. The germline V and J ends were trimmed by 3 bases and 7 bases, with 15 bases remaining between them.